A selection of T cell receptor beta chains follows, all from one sample in a study of T cell changes during pregnancy in multiple sclerosis. Generated by immunoSEQ multiplex PCR, the TCRdb table keeps only in-frame clones and is missing some. The sample comprises 70,000 to 95,000 clones, about 93% of which are singletons, and around 2.6% rests with the top ten. Sequencing used peripheral blood, obtained after pregnancy. The receptors here all came from a female donor in good health, enrolled as a control in a pregnancy study. Each CDR3 is given with its conserved first and last residue. Clone size is shown for a subset of rows, as once, few, many or a class of expanded clone.

j_gene | v_gene | abundance | CDR3aa
TRBJ2-5 | TRBV5-1 | . | CASTHDRAGGTQYF
TRBJ2-1 | TRBV7-2 | . | CASSLVWSSGGYNEQFF
TRBJ1-5 | TRBV5-5 | . | CASSSGQVGNQPQHF
TRBJ2-1 | TRBV5-6 | once | CASSLAAVGTGNPNEQFF
TRBJ1-2 | TRBV5-1 | . | CASSLTTGGDYGYTF
TRBJ2-3 | TRBV7-3 | once | CASSSGAGAGDTQYF
TRBJ2-4 | TRBV6-1 | . | CASSETGGWNIQYF
TRBJ2-7 | TRBV27 | once | CASSSYQGGYEQYF
TRBJ2-1 | TRBV9 | . | CASSVATIARSYNEQFF
TRBJ1-2 | TRBV7-9 | . | CASSMDRGPRGYTF
TRBJ2-1 | TRBV11-2 | . | CASSSPVTSGSHNEQFF
TRBJ2-1 | TRBV7-3 | once | CASSFGGENEQFF
TRBJ2-7 | TRBV11-3 | . | CASINGGDEQYF
TRBJ2-5 | TRBV7-9 | . | CASSSQETQYF
TRBJ2-2 | TRBV6-1 | once | CASSAPYEAGELFF
TRBJ2-1 | TRBV29-1 | . | CSVEESWERFNEQFF
TRBJ1-3 | TRBV9 | . | CASSTGWGPGNTIYF
TRBJ1-2 | TRBV28 | . | CASSFASSYFGLNYGYTF
TRBJ2-1 | TRBV11-2 | . | CASSVGLAGVSSYNEQFF
TRBJ2-6 | TRBV5-1 | . | CASRARTEDSGANVLTF
TRBJ1-1 | TRBV14 | . | CASSPWTGMNTEAFF
TRBJ2-1 | TRBV5-4 | . | CASSLERGTSGRIEQFF
TRBJ2-3 | TRBV28 | . | CASSLTGSTDTQYF
TRBJ2-2 | TRBV2 | . | CASTGVGTGELFF
TRBJ2-3 | TRBV7-2 | . | CASSQNSPSTDTQYF
TRBJ2-2 | TRBV29-1 | . | CSGSGANTGELFF
TRBJ1-4 | TRBV9 | . | CASSVGGDRAEKLFF
TRBJ2-4 | TRBV5-1 | . | CASSSGQVSKNIQYF
TRBJ2-2 | TRBV30 | . | CACRGDTGELFF
TRBJ2-2 | TRBV27 | . | CASSFPGAGFRELFF
TRBJ2-1 | TRBV19 | . | CASSLMGRAGYEQFF
TRBJ2-7 | TRBV6-5 | . | CASSYGTLYEQYF
TRBJ2-3 | TRBV6-4 | . | CASSETSGGGTDTQYF
TRBJ1-5 | TRBV6-5 | . | CASSPGQEAISPQHF
TRBJ2-3 | TRBV5-1 | . | CASSFSAGTSTDTQYF
TRBJ2-3 | TRBV23-1 | . | CAATLAGITDTQYF
TRBJ2-7 | TRBV7-9 | . | CASSLLADYEQYF
TRBJ2-7 | TRBV5-1 | . | CASSLRGGGSGAVSEQYF
TRBJ1-5 | TRBV10-1 | . | CASSERGFDQPQHF
TRBJ2-5 | TRBV18 | . | CASSLQELLAGGQETQYF
TRBJ1-2 | TRBV19 | . | CASSRGQESYGYTF
TRBJ2-2 | TRBV27 | . | CASSEGDRYTGELFF
TRBJ2-5 | TRBV4-2 | . | CASSQDLRADQETQYF
TRBJ2-7 | TRBV28 | . | CASKPGQGSLEQYF
TRBJ2-1 | TRBV29-1 | . | CSVEGLGRNEQFF
TRBJ2-2 | TRBV19 | once | CASSHRQGARAGELFF
TRBJ2-1 | TRBV6-4 | few | CASSDSNSGSYNEQFF
TRBJ2-7 | TRBV6-1 | . | CASSEDPGRPPEQYF